Sequencing of this TCR beta chain was carried out in a study of T cell responses to AZD1222 COVID-19 vaccine. General study results and limits: Epitopes outside B.1.351 and B.1.1.7 mutated regions reportedly drew nearly half of spike TCRs. It should be noted that donors were predominantly white British and more often female, and clonal diversity was possibly underestimated. Receipt of two AZD1222 doses was followed by a rise in Spike-specific TCR breadth and depth.

As for this clone: What it binds is unknown.

Using immunoSEQ multiplex PCR, the repertoire was profiled, and TCRdb retains in-frame clones only, with some absent. The sample contains just under 75,000 clones, 60% to 85% of which appear only once. Germline V lookup: CDR1 SGHVS, CDR2 FQNEAQ. V dropped 6 bases and J dropped 1 base, with 12 bases sitting between them. The CDR3 runs to 14 residues. The gene calls are TRBV7-8 and TRBJ2-5; maybe TRBD2 (7 bases). The sample in question was peripheral blood, obtained 28 days after the second AZD1222 dose. This TCR came from an adult who received the AZD1222 COVID-19 vaccine. The CDR3 spells CASSYRGGQETQYF. The CDR3 DNA reads as TGTGCCAGCAGTTATAGGGGGGGCCAAGAGACCCAGTACTTC. Filled out from reference TRBV7-8 and TRBJ2-5, the complete variable domain reads GAGVSQSPRYKVAKRGQDVALRCDPISGHVSLFWYQQALGQGPEFLTYFQNEAQLDKSGLPSDRFFAERPEGSVSTLKIQRTQQEDSAVYLCASSYRGGQETQYFGPGTRLLVL.